Listed here is a single T cell receptor beta chain. The germline V gene encodes CDR1 SQVTM and CDR2 ANQGSEA. V lost 4 bases, J lost 2 bases, and 5 bases stayed unmatched. This CDR3 contains 13 residues. The source of the sample is a study of blood T cell repertoires in COVID-19. Study background: T cells, B-cell-depleted T cells, or PBMCs provided the cDNA or gDNA that served as material.

Per the original methods: Estimated nucleated cell counts came from reference gene primer amplification. The method was immunoSEQ multiplex PCR; TCRdb's version includes in-frame clones alone and lacks a portion of them. The D gene and trimming were derived from the DNA, and the V and J assignments and clone size from that table. The table includes tens of thousands of clones, approximately 83% detected once. The sequenced material came from peripheral blood. The genes are TRBV29-1 and TRBJ2-7, with 7 bases matching TRBD1. The sequence was collected from an elderly man with COVID-19, enrolled during active disease. Written as DNA, the CDR3 is TGCAGCGTTGGGGGACAGCCCCCCTACGAGCAGTACTTC. Its protein is CSVGGQPPYEQYF.